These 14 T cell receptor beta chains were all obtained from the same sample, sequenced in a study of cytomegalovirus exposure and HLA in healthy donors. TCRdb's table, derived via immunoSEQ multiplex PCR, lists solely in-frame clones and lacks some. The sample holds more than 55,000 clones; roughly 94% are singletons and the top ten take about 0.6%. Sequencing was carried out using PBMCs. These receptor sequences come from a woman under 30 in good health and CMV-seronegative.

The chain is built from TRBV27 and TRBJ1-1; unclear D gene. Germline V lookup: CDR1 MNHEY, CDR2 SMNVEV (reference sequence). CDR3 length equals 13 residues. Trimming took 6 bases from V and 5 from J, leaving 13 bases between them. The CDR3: CASSLRRGTEAFF. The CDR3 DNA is TGTGCCAGCAGCCTCCGGAGAGGGACTGAAGCTTTCTTT.

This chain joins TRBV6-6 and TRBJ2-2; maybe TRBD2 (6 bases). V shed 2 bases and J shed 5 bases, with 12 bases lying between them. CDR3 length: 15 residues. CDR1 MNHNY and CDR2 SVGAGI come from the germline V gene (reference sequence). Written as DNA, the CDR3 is TGTGCCAGCAGTTACGGTAGAGGAGGGACCGGGGAGCTGTTTTTT. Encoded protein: CASSYGRGGTGELFF.

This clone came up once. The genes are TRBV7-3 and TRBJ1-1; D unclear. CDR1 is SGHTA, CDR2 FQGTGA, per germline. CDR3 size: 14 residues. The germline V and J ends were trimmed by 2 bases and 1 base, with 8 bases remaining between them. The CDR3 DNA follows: TGTGCCAGCAGCTTACTCGCAGAGAACACTGAAGCTTTCTTT. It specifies CASSLLAENTEAFF.

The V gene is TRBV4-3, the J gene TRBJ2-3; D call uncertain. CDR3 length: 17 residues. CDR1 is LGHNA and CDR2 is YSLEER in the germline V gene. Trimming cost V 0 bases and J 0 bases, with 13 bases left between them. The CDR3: CASSQDQPGRSTDTQYF. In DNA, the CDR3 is TGCGCCAGCAGCCAAGATCAACCTGGGCGCAGCACAGATACGCAGTATTTT.

CDR3 nucleotide sequence: TGTGCCAGTAGAGATCACGGGACTGGACACTACGAGCAGTACTTC. This gives the protein CASRDHGTGHYEQYF. The V call is TRBV19, the J call TRBJ2-7; D might be TRBD2 (6 bases). CDR3 length: 15 amino acids. Germline V CDR1 and CDR2: LNHDA, SQIVND (reference sequence). V was clipped by 6 bases and J by 3 bases, with 18 bases between them.

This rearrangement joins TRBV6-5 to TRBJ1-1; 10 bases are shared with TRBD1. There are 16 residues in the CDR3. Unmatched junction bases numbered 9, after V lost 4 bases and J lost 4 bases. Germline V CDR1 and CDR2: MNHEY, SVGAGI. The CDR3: CASSSESTGGTTEAFF. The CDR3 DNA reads TGTGCCAGCAGTTCCGAATCGACAGGGGGCACCACTGAAGCTTTCTTT.

CDR3 nucleotides: TGCGCCAGCAGCTGGAGGACAGGGGCAGGGCCGAAGAAAAACATTCAGTACTTC. Amino acids: CASSWRTGAGPKKNIQYF. The chain carries TRBV5-1 and TRBJ2-4; 9 bases align to TRBD1. This CDR3 is 18 amino acids long. Per germline, CDR1 SGHRS and CDR2 YFSETQ. Trimming removed 3 bases from V and 4 bases from J; junction bases left unmatched: 14.

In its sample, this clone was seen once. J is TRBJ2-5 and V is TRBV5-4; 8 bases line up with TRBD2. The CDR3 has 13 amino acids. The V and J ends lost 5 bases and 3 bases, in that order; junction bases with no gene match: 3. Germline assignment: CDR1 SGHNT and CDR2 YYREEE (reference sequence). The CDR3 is CASRGTREETQYF. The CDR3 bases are TGTGCCAGCAGAGGGACTAGGGAAGAGACCCAGTACTTC.

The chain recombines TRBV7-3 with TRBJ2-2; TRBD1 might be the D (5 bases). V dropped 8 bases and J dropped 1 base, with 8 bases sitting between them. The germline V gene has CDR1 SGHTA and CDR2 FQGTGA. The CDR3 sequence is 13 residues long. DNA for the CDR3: TGTGCCAGCGAGACAGAGAACACCGGGGAGCTGTTTTTT. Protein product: CASETENTGELFF.

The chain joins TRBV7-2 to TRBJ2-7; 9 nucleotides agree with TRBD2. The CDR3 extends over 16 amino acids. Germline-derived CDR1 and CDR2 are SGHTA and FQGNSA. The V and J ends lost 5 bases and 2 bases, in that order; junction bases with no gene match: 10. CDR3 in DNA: TGTGCCAGCAGCCCCCCGCCTGGCGGGGGGGCCTACGAGCAGTACTTC. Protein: CASSPPPGGGAYEQYF.

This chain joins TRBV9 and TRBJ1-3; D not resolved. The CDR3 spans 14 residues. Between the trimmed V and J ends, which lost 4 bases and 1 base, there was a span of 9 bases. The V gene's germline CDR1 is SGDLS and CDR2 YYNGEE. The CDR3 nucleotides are TGTGCCAGCAGCTCACCCGGGTCTGGAAACACCATATATTTT. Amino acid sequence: CASSSPGSGNTIYF.

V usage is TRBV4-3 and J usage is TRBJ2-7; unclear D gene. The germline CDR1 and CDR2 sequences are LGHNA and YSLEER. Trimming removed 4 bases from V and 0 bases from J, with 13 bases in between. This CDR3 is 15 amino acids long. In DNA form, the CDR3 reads TGCGCCAGCAGCCTGAGAATGGTAAGCTCCTACGAGCAGTACTTC. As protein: CASSLRMVSSYEQYF.

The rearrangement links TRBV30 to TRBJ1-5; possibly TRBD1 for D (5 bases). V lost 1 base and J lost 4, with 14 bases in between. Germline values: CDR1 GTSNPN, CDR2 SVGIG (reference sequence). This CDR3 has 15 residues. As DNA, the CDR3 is TGTGCCTGGAGTGCTCTGTCAGGGAGGAATCAGCCCCAGCATTTT. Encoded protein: CAWSALSGRNQPQHF.

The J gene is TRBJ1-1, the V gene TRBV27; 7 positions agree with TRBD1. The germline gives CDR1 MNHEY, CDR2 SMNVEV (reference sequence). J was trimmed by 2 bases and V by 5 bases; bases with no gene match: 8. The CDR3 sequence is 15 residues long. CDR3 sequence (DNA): TGTGCCAGCAGTCGACAGGGATCGTTTAACACTGAAGCTTTCTTT. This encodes CASSRQGSFNTEAFF.